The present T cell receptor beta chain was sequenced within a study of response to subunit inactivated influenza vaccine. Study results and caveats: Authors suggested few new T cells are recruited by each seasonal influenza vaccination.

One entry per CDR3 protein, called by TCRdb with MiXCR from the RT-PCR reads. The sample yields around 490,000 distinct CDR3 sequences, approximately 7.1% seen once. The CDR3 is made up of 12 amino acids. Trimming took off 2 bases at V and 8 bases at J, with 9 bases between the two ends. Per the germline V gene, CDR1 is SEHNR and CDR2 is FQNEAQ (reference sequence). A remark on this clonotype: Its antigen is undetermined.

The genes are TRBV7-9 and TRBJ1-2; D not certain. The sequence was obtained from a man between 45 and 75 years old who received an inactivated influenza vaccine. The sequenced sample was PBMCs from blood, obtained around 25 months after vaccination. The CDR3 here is CASSLSDEGYTF. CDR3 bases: TGTGCCAGCAGCTTATCGGACGAAGGCTACACCTTC.